This TCR beta chain was captured by sequencing in a study of T cell responses to AZD1222 COVID-19 vaccine. Study information: Analyses pooled second doses at about 4 or about 12 weeks.

As for this clone: Its specificity is not known.

The data were produced by immunoSEQ multiplex PCR, yet TCRdb's version contains in-frame clones alone and is incomplete. The table includes approximately 150,000 clones, approximately 90% detected once. Findings and caveats of the study: The donor cohort was predominantly white British with a female majority, and clonal diversity may have been underestimated.

Trimming at V came to 5 bases and at J to 9 bases, leaving 6 bases not matched to a gene. The CDR3 runs to 15 residues. Germline V gives CDR1 MDHEN, CDR2 SYDVKM. Sequences were derived from peripheral blood, sampled on day 0 of AZD1222 vaccination. The chain is built from TRBV28 and TRBJ1-6; 11 bases line up with TRBD1. The clonotype was recovered from an adult in good health. CDR3 sequence (DNA): TGTGCCAGCAGTGGCGGGACAGGGGGACGTTCACCCCTCCACTTT. As protein: CASSGGTGGRSPLHF.